The 20 T cell receptor beta chains presented below share a single source sample, sequenced in a study of blood T cell repertoires in COVID-19. Profiling relied on immunoSEQ multiplex PCR, and the TCRdb table lists in-frame clones only, not all of them. Seen here are about 110,000 clones, around 80% observed once, and the top ten hold about 4.3%. Sample: peripheral blood. The receptors derive from a man between 65 and 85 years old with acute or convalescent COVID-19.

The table lists this clone with a few counts. V usage is TRBV2 and J usage is TRBJ2-6; TRBD1 agrees at 7 bases. The CDR3 contains 19 residues. Trimming took 2 bases from V and 3 from J; bases not matched to a gene: 13. In germline, CDR1 is SNHLY, CDR2 FYNNEI. Here the CDR3 reads CASSESWIGGAIGANVLTF. In nucleotides, the CDR3 is TGTGCCAGCAGTGAAAGTTGGATAGGGGGCGCGATTGGGGCCAACGTCCTGACTTTC.

This clone was picked up one time. The rearrangement uses TRBV3-1 (or the pseudogene TRBV3-2) and TRBJ2-1; 7 bases line up with TRBD1. The trim removed 4 bases at V and 14 bases at J, leaving 8 bases unmatched. Germline V gene data show CDR1 as LGHDT and CDR2 as YNNKEL (reference sequence). The CDR3 contains 12 residues. CDR3 sequence: CASSPRQGLEFF. DNA for the CDR3: TGTGCCAGCAGCCCAAGACAGGGTCTGGAGTTCTTC.

The V and J genes are TRBV18 and TRBJ1-5; D not resolved. The germline V gene has CDR1 KGHSH and CDR2 LQKENI. The V end was cut by 1 base, the J end by 8 bases, with 15 bases between. This CDR3 is built from 15 residues. The chain's CDR3 is CASSPRGGNDEPQHF. Here the CDR3 DNA reads TGTGCCAGCTCACCACGTGGCGGGAATGATGAGCCCCAGCATTTT.

This clone showed up just once. CDR3 nucleotides: TGTGCCAGCAGCTTAGGACGGGGTAACTATGGCTACACCTTC. This codes for CASSLGRGNYGYTF. The rearrangement joins TRBV11-2 to TRBJ1-2, with D unclear. V lost 1 base to trimming and J lost 1 base, with 7 bases between them. Germline V gene sequence: CDR1 SGHAT, CDR2 FQNNGV. CDR3 size: 14 residues.

This rearrangement joins TRBV6-5 to TRBJ2-3; D remains ambiguous. In germline, CDR1 is MNHEY, CDR2 SVGAGI. This CDR3 comprises 13 residues. Between the trimmed V and J ends, which lost 7 bases and 5 bases, there was a span of 13 bases. The CDR3 protein is CASNHVSLDTQYF. The DNA of the CDR3 is TGTGCCAGCAATCATGTGAGTTTAGATACGCAGTATTTT.

In its sample, this clone was seen a few times. The chain recombines TRBV2 with TRBJ1-3; weak D call: TRBD1 (5 bases). V lost 8 bases to trimming and J lost 2 bases, with 16 bases between them. The CDR3 is made up of 15 amino acids. Germline lookup yields CDR1 SNHLY and CDR2 FYNNEI. CDR3 in amino acids: CASEPAGGTGNTIYF. Here the CDR3 DNA reads TGTGCCAGCGAACCGGCGGGGGGAACTGGAAACACCATATATTTT.

The rearrangement links TRBV3-1 (or the pseudogene TRBV3-2) to TRBJ1-1; D gene ambiguous. From germline, CDR1 is LGHDT and CDR2 YNNKEL (reference sequence). V was trimmed by 3 bases and J by 5 bases, leaving 16 bases between them. The CDR3 is made up of 15 amino acids. For the CDR3, the DNA is TGTGCCAGCAGCCATGTGGAAGGGAGTATAACTGAAGCTTTCTTT. As protein: CASSHVEGSITEAFF.

This chain joins TRBV18 and TRBJ1-1, with D possibly matching TRBD1 (5 bases). Germline CDR1 is KGHSH and CDR2 is LQKENI. V was pared by 6 bases and J by 0 bases, with 8 bases between. The CDR3 sequence is 13 residues long. The CDR3 is CASSAGLNTEAFF. The CDR3 nucleotides read TGTGCCAGCTCTGCAGGGTTGAACACTGAAGCTTTCTTT.

This clone was detected once. J is TRBJ2-5 and V is TRBV7-6; 11 nucleotides agree with TRBD2. This CDR3 is built from 16 residues. V was clipped by 5 bases and J by 5 bases; unmatched bases: 10. The V gene's germline CDR1 is SGHVS and CDR2 FNYEAQ. The CDR3 DNA reads as TGTGCCAGCAGCACTAAACTAGCGGGGGCGCGGGAGACCCAGTACTTC. The encoded protein is CASSTKLAGARETQYF.

This clone was recorded once. Other nucleotide sequences in the sample specify the same CDR3. The chain has TRBV5-1 and TRBJ1-4; 7 bases match TRBD1. From germline, CDR1 is SGHRS and CDR2 YFSETQ. Germline trimming cut 4 bases from V and 7 bases from J; bases unmatched to any gene: 4. There are 13 residues in the CDR3. The CDR3 coding sequence is TGCGCCAGCAGCCGACAGGGAGGTGAAAAACTGTTTTTT. Protein: CASSRQGGEKLFF.

This clone has more than one count but fewer than ten. The chain combines TRBV5-6 with TRBJ1-6, with D possibly being TRBD1 (5 bases). This CDR3 is 15 amino acids long. The germline gives CDR1 SGHDT, CDR2 YYEEEE. V lost 1 base and J lost 7, with 12 bases in between. The CDR3 DNA reads TGTGCCAGCAGCTTGAGGGGCCTGGGGAATTCACCCCTCCACTTT. This encodes CASSLRGLGNSPLHF.

The chain employs TRBV21-1 and TRBJ1-6; TRBD1, the table's D call, lacks a check against the DNA. TRBV21-1 corresponds to a pseudogene. This CDR3 contains 16 residues. The CDR3: CASSKKYDRGHSPLHF. DNA of the CDR3: TGTGCCAGCAGCAAAAAATACGACAGGGGGCATTCACCCCTCCACTTT.

This sequence joins TRBV18 and TRBJ1-1; 7 nucleotides align to TRBD1. Germline V gene data show CDR1 as KGHSH and CDR2 as LQKENI. The CDR3 runs 15 residues. V dropped 2 bases and J dropped 3; count of bases not matched to a gene: 6. CDR3 coding DNA: TGTGCCAGCTCACCAAACAGGGGTGGAGACACTGAAGCTTTCTTT. This codes for CASSPNRGGDTEAFF.

The chain recombines TRBV5-1 with TRBJ1-1; no reliable D call. Trimming cost V 1 base and J 0 bases, with 10 bases left between them. Per the germline V gene, CDR1 is SGHRS and CDR2 is YFSETQ. CDR3 length equals 15 residues. CDR3 sequence reads: CASSLSGQMNTEAFF. In DNA, the CDR3 is TGCGCCAGCAGCTTGTCGGGTCAGATGAACACTGAAGCTTTCTTT.

The chain employs TRBV18 and TRBJ1-6; 7 positions match TRBD1. Germline V gene lookup returns CDR1 KGHSH and CDR2 LQKENI. The J segment lost 9 bases and the V segment lost 1 base, leaving 9 bases of the junction unmatched. The CDR3 spans 16 residues. The CDR3 DNA reads TGTGCCAGCTCACCACGTTCACAGGGGATCAGTTCACCCCTCCACTTT. Protein product: CASSPRSQGISSPLHF.

The chain employs TRBV28 and TRBJ2-5; D call uncertain. The CDR3 has 12 residues. The V end was cut by 5 bases, the J end by 4 bases, with 8 bases between. Per the germline V gene, CDR1 is MDHEN and CDR2 is SYDVKM. CDR3 loop: CASSPLLETQYF. The CDR3 DNA sequence: TGTGCCAGCAGTCCACTTCTAGAGACCCAGTACTTC. Together with reference TRBV28 and TRBJ2-5, the CDR3 gives the full variable domain: DVKVTQSSRYLVKRTGEKVFLECVQDMDHENMFWYRQDPGLGLRLIYFSYDVKMKEKGDIPEGYSVSREKKERFSLILESASTNQTSMYLCASSPLLETQYFGPGTRLLVL.

The chain joins TRBV18 to TRBJ1-4, with a weak D call TRBD1 (6 bases). V lost 2 bases and J 2 bases, leaving 12 bases between the germline ends. The CDR3 runs to 16 residues. In germline, CDR1 is KGHSH, CDR2 LQKENI. The CDR3 DNA follows: TGTGCCAGCTCACCATTCGAGGGGGACACTAATGAAAAACTGTTTTTT. Its protein is CASSPFEGDTNEKLFF.

This chain connects TRBV7-2 to TRBJ1-5; D gene unclear. The CDR3 length is 13 residues. With 5 bases removed from V and 5 bases from J, the gap between germline ends came to 10 bases. Germline CDR1 is SGHTA and CDR2 is FQGNSA. CDR3 sequence (DNA): TGTGCCAGCAGCGCCCAGAATGATCAGCCCCAGCATTTT. Translated: CASSAQNDQPQHF.

This clone was observed once. The rearrangement joins TRBV19 to TRBJ2-7; 10 nucleotides agree with TRBD1. This CDR3 has 14 amino acids. After removal of 3 bases from V and 3 bases from J, the junction contained 2 bases not matched to a gene. The germline CDR1 and CDR2 sequences are LNHDA and SQIVND (reference sequence). This chain's CDR3 is CASSMTGGVYEQYF. The DNA of the CDR3 is TGTGCCAGTAGTATGACAGGGGGCGTCTACGAGCAGTACTTC. The full variable domain, its missing parts supplied by reference TRBV19 and TRBJ2-7, is DGGITQSPKYLFRKEGQNVTLSCEQNLNHDAMYWYRQDPGQGLRLIYYSQIVNDFQKGDIAEGYSVSREKKESFPLTVTSAQKNPTAFYLCASSMTGGVYEQYFGPGTRLTVT.

The CDR3 nucleotides read TGTGCCAGCAGTTTACTACAGGGCGCAAATGAAAAACTGTTTTTT. Encoded protein: CASSLLQGANEKLFF. The genes are TRBV27 and TRBJ1-4, with a tentative D call TRBD1 (6 bases). The CDR3 covers 15 residues. The V end was cut by 2 bases, the J end by 5 bases, with 12 bases between. Germline lookup yields CDR1 MNHEY and CDR2 SMNVEV (reference sequence).